This TCR beta chain came from a study of tumor-infiltrating lymphocytes in primary liver carcinoma. Study at large: Male and female patients aged 30 to 69 years made up the cohort.

Joint extraction of RNA and DNA used about 17-30 mg of bulk tissue that was unsorted. Five separate regions were sampled from each tumor. Every single tumor sample held over 90% viable tumor cells. By sample share, this clonotype is medium-sized. Synthesis of TCR beta cDNA was carried out from approximately 0.55 ug total RNA with a constant-region primer. For TCR beta, libraries were produced by three nested multiplex PCR rounds using slightly modified ARM-PCR. Both of the initial two PCR rounds ran for approximately 11 cycles and employed TRBV1-TRBV30 forward primers alongside a C-beta reverse primer. Each CDR3 protein gets one entry after TCRdb re-called the multiplex PCR reads with MiXCR. The table has about 19,000 distinct CDR3 sequences, roughly 79% seen once. The CDR3 consists of 15 residues. The trim removed 1 base at V and 7 bases at J, leaving 4 bases unmatched. CDR1 is LGHNA, CDR2 YSLEER, per germline.

The source material was liver tumor tissue from sampling region 4. Subset reported: tumor region T4, right-lateral pole. The sequence came from a woman in her twenties or thirties with primary liver carcinoma and hepatitis B virus infection. The V and J genes are TRBV4-3 and TRBJ2-7; TRBD2 matches 13 bases. This CDR3 reads CASSQGTSGSWEQYF. CDR3 bases: TGCGCCAGCAGCCAAGGGACTAGCGGGAGTTGGGAGCAGTACTTC.